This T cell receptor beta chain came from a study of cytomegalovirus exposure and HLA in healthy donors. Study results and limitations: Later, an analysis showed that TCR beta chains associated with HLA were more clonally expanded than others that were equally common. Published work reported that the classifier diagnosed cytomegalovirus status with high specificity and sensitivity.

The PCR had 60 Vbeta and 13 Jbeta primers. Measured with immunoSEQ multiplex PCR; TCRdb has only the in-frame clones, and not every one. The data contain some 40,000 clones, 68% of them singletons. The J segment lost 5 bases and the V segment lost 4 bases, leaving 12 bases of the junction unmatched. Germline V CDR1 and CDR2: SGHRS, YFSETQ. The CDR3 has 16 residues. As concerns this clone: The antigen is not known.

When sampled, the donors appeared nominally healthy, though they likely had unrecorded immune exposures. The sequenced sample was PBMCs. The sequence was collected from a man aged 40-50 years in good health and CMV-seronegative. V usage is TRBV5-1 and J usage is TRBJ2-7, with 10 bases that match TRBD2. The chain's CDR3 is CASSQPGSGGAHEQYF. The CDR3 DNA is TGCGCCAGCAGCCAGCCGGGGAGCGGGGGGGCCCACGAGCAGTACTTC.